This T cell receptor (beta chain) was recovered during a study of identical twins. In TCRdb, the 5' RACE reads were re-called with MiXCR into one record per CDR3 protein. The top ten hold over 35% of the sample, which has fewer than 250,000 distinct CDR3 sequences, more than 15% seen once. This sample also belongs to another study, concerning T cells expressing NK-cell markers.

Sequencing input: CD8+ T cells sorted from blood. This TCR derives from a woman under 30 in good health.

CDR3 loop: CASSFGGVVYEQYF. DNA for the CDR3: TGTGCCAGCAGCTTCGGGGGGGTTGTTTACGAGCAGTACTTC. The chain employs TRBV7-2 and TRBJ2-7; 8 bases align to TRBD2. V was clipped by 3 bases and J by 4 bases; unmatched bases: 5. Looked up from germline, CDR1 is SGHTA and CDR2 is FQGNSA. The CDR3 is 14 amino acids.